This TCR beta chain derives from a study of cytomegalovirus exposure and HLA in healthy donors. General study points: A later analysis showed HLA-associated TCR beta chains outstripping equally common others in clonal expansion. Donors belonging to an Asian-associated ancestry cluster reportedly showed fewer N-insertions in productive TCRs than the 666-donor mean, according to what a later analysis found. Rare sequences made up most TCRs, while some public TCRs were found in many donors.

Researchers ran the PCR with 60 Vbeta and 13 Jbeta primers. Here immunoSEQ multiplex PCR was the method, and the copy in TCRdb shows in-frame clones only, minus some. The sample contains around 58,000 clones, roughly 80% of which appear only once. Donors sampled were nominally healthy, though unrecorded immune exposures were likely. Concerning this clone: Its cognate antigen is unknown.

The CDR3 runs to 13 residues. Trimming pared 2 bases from V and 2 bases from J, leaving 7 bases between. Germline lookup yields CDR1 SEHNR and CDR2 FQNEAQ (reference sequence). The rearrangement uses TRBV7-9 and TRBJ2-7, with D hard to call. This sequence was found in a male donor in good health and CMV-seropositive. The sequencing input was PBMCs. Written as DNA, the CDR3 is TGTGCCAGCAGCTTACCACTACCCTACGAGCAGTACTTC. Residues: CASSLPLPYEQYF.